The entry below gives a single TCR beta chain sequence along with its context. Antigen specificity is unknown. V dropped 1 base and J dropped 7; count of bases not matched to a gene: 14. The germline CDR1 and CDR2 sequences are SGDLS and YYNGEE. There are 17 residues in the CDR3. The sample originates from a study of T cell responses to AZD1222 COVID-19 vaccine. Study conclusions and caveats: Reportedly, nearly half of unique spike TCRs recognized epitopes outside B.1.351/B.1.1.7 mutations. Only six AZD1222 recipients tested seropositive at baseline. The donor group comprised mostly white British people and more females; the analysis possibly underestimated clonal diversity. Vaccine-related CD4 TCRs covered spike, predominating at 160-218 and 743-854.

The method was immunoSEQ multiplex PCR; TCRdb's version includes in-frame clones alone and lacks a portion of them. The sample contains approximately 190,000 clones, roughly 90% of which appear only once. The sequence was collected from an adult in good health. The specimen was peripheral blood, collected on day 0 of AZD1222 vaccination. The chain joins TRBV9 to TRBJ2-1, with 7 bases fitting TRBD1. CDR3 region: CASSVNFQGTAKNEQFF. CDR3 nucleotide sequence: TGTGCCAGCAGCGTAAACTTTCAGGGGACAGCAAAAAATGAGCAGTTCTTC.